At least ten counts were recorded for the clone carrying this T cell receptor (beta chain). Antigen: not known. The sample belongs to a study of naive and memory T cell subsets. Trimming removed 5 bases from V and 4 bases from J; junction bases left unmatched: 8. Germline CDR1 MNHEY, CDR2 SVGAGI. The CDR3 extends over 15 amino acids. Four PCR rounds used nested alpha and beta constant region primers plus the SP2 primer. For blood and skin samples, reverse transcription used TCR alpha and beta constant primers. TCRdb passed the 5' RACE reads through MiXCR, listing each CDR3 protein once. The sample contains 30,000 to 40,000 distinct CDR3 sequences, 15% to 20% of which appear only once. An oligonucleotide containing a UMI was ligated to the 3' end of TCR cDNA. The study, taken as a whole, reports: TCR transcript changes with activation or differentiation may affect this RNA method.

The chain recombines TRBV6-5 with TRBJ1-2, with 9 nucleotides matching TRBD1. The clonotype originates from a female donor in good health. This chain's CDR3 is CASSTPGTGFYGYTF. The CDR3 DNA is TGTGCCAGCAGTACCCCCGGGACAGGGTTCTATGGCTACACCTTC.